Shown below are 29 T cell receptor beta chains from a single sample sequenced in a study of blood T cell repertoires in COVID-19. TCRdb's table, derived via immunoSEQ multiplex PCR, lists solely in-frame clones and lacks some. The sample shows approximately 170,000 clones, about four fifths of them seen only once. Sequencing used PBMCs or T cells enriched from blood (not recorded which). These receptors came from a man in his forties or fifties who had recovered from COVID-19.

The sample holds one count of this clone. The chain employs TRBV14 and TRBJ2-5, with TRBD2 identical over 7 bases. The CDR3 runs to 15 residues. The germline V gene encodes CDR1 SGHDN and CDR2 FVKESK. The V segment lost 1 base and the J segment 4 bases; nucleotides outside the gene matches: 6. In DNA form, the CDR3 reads TGTGCCAGCAGCCAAGGAGGCGGGGGTGGAGAGACCCAGTACTTC. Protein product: CASSQGGGGGETQYF.

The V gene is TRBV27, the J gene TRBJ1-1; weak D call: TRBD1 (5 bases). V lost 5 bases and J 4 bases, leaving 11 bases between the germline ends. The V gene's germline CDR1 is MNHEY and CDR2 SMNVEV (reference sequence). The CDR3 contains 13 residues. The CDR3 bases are TGTGCCAGCAGTCCCCAGGGTCCCACTGAAGCTTTCTTT. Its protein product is CASSPQGPTEAFF.

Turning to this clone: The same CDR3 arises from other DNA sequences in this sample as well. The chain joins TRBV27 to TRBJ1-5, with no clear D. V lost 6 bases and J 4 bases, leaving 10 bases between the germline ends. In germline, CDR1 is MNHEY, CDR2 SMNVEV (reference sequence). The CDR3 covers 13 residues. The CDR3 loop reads CASSLSLNQPQHF. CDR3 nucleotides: TGTGCCAGCAGCTTAAGCCTTAATCAGCCCCAGCATTTT.

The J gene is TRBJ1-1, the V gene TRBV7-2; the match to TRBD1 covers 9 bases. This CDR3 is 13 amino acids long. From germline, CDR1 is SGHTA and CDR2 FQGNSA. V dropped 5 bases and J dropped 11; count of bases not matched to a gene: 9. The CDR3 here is CASSTDGTGTAFF. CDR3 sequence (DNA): TGTGCCAGCAGCACCGACGGGACAGGGACCGCTTTCTTT. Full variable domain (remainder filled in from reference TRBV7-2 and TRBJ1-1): GAGVSQSPSNKVTEKGKDVELRCDPISGHTALYWYRQSLGQGLEFLIYFQGNSAPDKSGLPSDRFSAERTGGSVSTLTIQRTQQEDSAVYLCASSTDGTGTAFFGQGTRLTVV.

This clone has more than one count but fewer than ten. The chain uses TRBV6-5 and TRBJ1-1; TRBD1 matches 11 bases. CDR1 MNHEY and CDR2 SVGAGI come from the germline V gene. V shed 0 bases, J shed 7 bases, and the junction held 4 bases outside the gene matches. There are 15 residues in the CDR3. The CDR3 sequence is CASSYSGGQGDEAFF. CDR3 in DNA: TGTGCCAGCAGTTACTCGGGGGGACAGGGGGATGAAGCTTTCTTT.

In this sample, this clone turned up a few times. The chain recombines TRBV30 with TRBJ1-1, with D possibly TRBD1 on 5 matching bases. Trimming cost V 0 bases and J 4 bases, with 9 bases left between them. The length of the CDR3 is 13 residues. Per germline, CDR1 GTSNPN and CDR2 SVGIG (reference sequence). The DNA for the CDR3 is TGTGCCTGGAGTGTACTCGGGGGCACTGAAGCTTTCTTT. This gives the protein CAWSVLGGTEAFF. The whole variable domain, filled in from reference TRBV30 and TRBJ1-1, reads SQTIHQWPATLVQPVGSPLSLECTVEGTSNPNLYWYRQAAGRGLQLLFYSVGIGQISSEVPQNLSASRPQDRQFILSSKKLLLSDSGFYLCAWSVLGGTEAFFGQGTRLTVV.

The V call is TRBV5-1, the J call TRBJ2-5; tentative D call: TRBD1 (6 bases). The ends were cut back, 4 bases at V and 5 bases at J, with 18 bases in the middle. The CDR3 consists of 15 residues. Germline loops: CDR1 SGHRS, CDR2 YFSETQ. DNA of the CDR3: TGCGCCAGCAGCCACAGGGCCCGGCGGTCCGAGACCCAGTACTTC. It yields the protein CASSHRARRSETQYF.

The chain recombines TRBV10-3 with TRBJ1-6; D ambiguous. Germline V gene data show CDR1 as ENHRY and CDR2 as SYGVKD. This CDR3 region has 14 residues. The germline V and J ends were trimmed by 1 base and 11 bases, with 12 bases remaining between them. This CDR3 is CAISEFSTGAPLHF. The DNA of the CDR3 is TGTGCCATCAGTGAGTTTAGCACCGGGGCACCCCTCCACTTT.

CDR3: CASSFAGQGMGTEAFF. As DNA, the CDR3 is TGTGCCAGCTCATTTGCGGGACAGGGTATGGGAACTGAAGCTTTCTTT. The chain is built from TRBV18 and TRBJ1-1; 9 nucleotides match TRBD1. This CDR3 has 16 residues. With V trimmed by 5 bases and J by 5 bases, 12 bases remained unmatched. The germline CDR1 and CDR2 sequences are KGHSH and LQKENI.

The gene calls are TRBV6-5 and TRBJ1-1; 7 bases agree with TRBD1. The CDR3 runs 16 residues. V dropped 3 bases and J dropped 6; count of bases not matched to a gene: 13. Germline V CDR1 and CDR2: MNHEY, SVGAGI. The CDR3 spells CASSYRARQGNPEAFF. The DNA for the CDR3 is TGTGCCAGCAGTTATAGGGCCCGACAGGGAAATCCTGAAGCTTTCTTT.

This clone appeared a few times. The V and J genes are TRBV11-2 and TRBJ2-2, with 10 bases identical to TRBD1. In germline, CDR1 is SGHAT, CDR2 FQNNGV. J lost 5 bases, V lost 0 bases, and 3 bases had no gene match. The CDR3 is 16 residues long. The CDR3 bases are TGTGCCAGCAGCTTAGATTGGGGACAGGGGACCGGGGAGCTGTTTTTT. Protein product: CASSLDWGQGTGELFF.

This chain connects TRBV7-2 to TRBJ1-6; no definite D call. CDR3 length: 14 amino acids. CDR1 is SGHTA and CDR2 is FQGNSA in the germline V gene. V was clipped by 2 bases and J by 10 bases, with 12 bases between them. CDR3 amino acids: CASSLLPGSSPLHF. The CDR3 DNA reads TGTGCCAGCAGCTTACTCCCAGGCTCCTCACCCCTCCACTTT.

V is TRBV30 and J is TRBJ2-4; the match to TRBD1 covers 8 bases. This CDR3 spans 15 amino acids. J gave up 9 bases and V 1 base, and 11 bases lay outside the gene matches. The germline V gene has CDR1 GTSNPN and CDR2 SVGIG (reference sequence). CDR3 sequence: CAWSGDTGGQGIQYF. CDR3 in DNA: TGTGCCTGGAGTGGGGACACAGGGGGTCAGGGCATTCAGTACTTC.

The CDR3 loop reads CASSGRTSSYNEQFF. DNA of the CDR3: TGTGCCAGCAGTGGTAGGACTAGCTCCTACAATGAGCAGTTCTTC. The chain joins TRBV2 to TRBJ2-1; 7 nucleotides line up with TRBD2. Germline trimming cut 4 bases from V and 0 bases from J; bases unmatched to any gene: 3. Looked up from germline, CDR1 is SNHLY and CDR2 is FYNNEI. The CDR3 extends over 15 amino acids.

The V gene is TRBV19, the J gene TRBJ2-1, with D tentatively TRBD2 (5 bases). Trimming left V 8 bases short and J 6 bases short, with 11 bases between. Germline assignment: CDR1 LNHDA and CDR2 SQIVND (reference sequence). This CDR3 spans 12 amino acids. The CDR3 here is CASSGIANEQFF. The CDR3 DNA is TGTGCCAGTTCCGGGATCGCCAATGAGCAGTTCTTC.

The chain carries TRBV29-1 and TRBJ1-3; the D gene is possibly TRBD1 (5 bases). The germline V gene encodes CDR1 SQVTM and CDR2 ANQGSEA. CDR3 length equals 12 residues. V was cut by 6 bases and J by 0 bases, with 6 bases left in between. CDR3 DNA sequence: TGCAGCGTGGGGGGCTCTGGAAACACCATATATTTT. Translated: CSVGGSGNTIYF.

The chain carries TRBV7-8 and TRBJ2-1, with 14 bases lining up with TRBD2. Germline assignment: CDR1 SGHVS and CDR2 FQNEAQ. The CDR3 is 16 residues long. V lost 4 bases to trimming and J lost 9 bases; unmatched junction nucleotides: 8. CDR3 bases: TGTGCCAGCAGCTCTAGACTAGCGGGGGGGCCTGTTGAGCAGTTCTTC. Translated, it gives CASSSRLAGGPVEQFF. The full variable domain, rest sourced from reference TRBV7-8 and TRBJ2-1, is GAGVSQSPRYKVAKRGQDVALRCDPISGHVSLFWYQQALGQGPEFLTYFQNEAQLDKSGLPSDRFFAERPEGSVSTLKIQRTQQEDSAVYLCASSSRLAGGPVEQFFGPGTRLTVL.

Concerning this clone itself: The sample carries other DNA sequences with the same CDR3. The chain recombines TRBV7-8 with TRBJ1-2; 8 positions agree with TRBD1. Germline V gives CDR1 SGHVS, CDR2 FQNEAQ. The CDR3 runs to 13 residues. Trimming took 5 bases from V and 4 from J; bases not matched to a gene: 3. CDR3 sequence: CASSTGQGYGYTF. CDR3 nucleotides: TGTGCCAGCAGCACCGGACAGGGCTATGGCTACACCTTC. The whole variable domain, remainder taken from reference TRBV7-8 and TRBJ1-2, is GAGVSQSPRYKVAKRGQDVALRCDPISGHVSLFWYQQALGQGPEFLTYFQNEAQLDKSGLPSDRFFAERPEGSVSTLKIQRTQQEDSAVYLCASSTGQGYGYTFGSGTRLTVV.

CDR3 sequence: CASSRAGSSNQPQHF. As DNA, the CDR3 is TGTGCCAGCAGTCGGGCAGGGTCTAGCAATCAGCCCCAGCATTTT. This chain uses TRBV2 with TRBJ1-5; the D gene is possibly TRBD1 (5 bases). This CDR3 region has 15 residues. V was pared by 5 bases and J by 0 bases, with 11 bases between. Germline CDR1 and CDR2: SNHLY and FYNNEI.

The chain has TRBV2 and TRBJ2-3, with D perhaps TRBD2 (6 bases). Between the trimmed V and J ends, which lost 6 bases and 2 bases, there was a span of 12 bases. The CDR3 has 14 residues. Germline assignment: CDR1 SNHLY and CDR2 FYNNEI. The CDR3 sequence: CASRAGLFTDTQYF. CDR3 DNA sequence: TGTGCCAGCAGAGCGGGCCTTTTCACAGATACGCAGTATTTT.

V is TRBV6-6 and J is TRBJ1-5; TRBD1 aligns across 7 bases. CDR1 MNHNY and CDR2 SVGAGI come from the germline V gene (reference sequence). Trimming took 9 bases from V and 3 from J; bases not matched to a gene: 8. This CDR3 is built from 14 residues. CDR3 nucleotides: TGTGCCAGTATCCGGGACAGCAACAATCAGCCCCAGCATTTT. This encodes CASIRDSNNQPQHF.

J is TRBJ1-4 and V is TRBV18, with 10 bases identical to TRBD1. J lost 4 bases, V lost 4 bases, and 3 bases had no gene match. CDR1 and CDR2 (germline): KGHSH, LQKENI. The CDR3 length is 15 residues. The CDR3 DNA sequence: TGTGCCAGCTCACTGGGGACAGGGGATAATGAAAAACTGTTTTTT. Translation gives CASSLGTGDNEKLFF.

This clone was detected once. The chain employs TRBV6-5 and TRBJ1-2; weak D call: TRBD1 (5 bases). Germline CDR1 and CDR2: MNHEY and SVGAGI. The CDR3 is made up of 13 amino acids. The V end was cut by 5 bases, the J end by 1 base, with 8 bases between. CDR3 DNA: TGTGCCAGCAGTCGGGACTTTAACTATGGCTACACCTTC. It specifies CASSRDFNYGYTF.

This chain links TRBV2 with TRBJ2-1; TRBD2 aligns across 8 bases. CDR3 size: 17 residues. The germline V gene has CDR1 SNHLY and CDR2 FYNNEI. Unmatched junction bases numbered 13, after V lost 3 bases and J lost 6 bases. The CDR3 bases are TGTGCCAGCAGTGAGCGGGCCAGCGGGGGTCAGCCCAATGAGCAGTTCTTC. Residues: CASSERASGGQPNEQFF.

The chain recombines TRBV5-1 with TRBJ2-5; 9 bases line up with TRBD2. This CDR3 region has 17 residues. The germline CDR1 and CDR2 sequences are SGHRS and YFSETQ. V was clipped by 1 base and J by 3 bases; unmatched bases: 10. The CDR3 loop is CASSLRVVSGGKETQYF. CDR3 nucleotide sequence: TGCGCCAGCAGCTTGAGGGTGGTTAGCGGGGGCAAAGAGACCCAGTACTTC.

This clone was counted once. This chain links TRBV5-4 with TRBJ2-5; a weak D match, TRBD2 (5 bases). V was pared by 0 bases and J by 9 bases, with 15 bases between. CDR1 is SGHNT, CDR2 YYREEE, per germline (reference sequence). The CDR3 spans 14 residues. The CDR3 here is CASSLGGEGTAQYF. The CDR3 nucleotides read TGTGCCAGCAGCTTGGGGGGAGAGGGTACGGCCCAGTACTTC.

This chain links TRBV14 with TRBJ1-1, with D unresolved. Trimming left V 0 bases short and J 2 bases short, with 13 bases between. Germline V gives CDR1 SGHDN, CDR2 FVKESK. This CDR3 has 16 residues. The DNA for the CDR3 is TGTGCCAGCAGCCAAGAAGCTCTACCACCAAACACTGAAGCTTTCTTT. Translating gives CASSQEALPPNTEAFF. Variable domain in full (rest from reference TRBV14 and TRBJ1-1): EAGVTQFPSHSVIEKGQTVTLRCDPISGHDNLYWYRRVMGKEIKFLLHFVKESKQDESGMPNNRFLAERTGGTYSTLKVQPAELEDSGVYFCASSQEALPPNTEAFFGQGTRLTVV.

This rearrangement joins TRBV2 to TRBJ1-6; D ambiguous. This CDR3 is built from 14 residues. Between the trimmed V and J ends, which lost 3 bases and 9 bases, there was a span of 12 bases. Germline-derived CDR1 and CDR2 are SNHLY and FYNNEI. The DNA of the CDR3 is TGTGCCAGCAGTGAGAGCGTCAGAACTTCACCCCTCCACTTT. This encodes CASSESVRTSPLHF.

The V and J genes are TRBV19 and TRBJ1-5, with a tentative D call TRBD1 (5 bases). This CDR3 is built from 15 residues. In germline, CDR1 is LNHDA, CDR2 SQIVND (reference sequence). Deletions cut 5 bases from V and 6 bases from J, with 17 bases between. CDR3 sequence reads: CASSQWWVGGQPQHF. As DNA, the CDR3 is TGTGCCAGTAGTCAATGGTGGGTGGGGGGTCAGCCCCAGCATTTT.